One TCR beta chain is described in this entry. The data stem from a study of control samples from healthy donors and cancer patients. Germline lookup yields CDR1 LGHNA and CDR2 YSLEER. CDR3 size: 13 residues. Trimming stripped 3 bases from V and 6 bases from J, with 11 bases between. The assay was immunoSEQ multiplex PCR, and TCRdb's table has in-frame clones only and misses some. The sample shows approximately 120,000 clones, approximately 84% of them seen only once. This chain joins TRBV4-3 and TRBJ1-2, with D uncertain. The material sequenced was blood. This receptor was taken from a man younger than 30 in good health. The CDR3 spells CASSQGFRDGYTF. CDR3 coding DNA: TGCGCCAGCAGCCAGGGTTTTCGTGATGGCTACACCTTC.